The present TCR beta chain was sequenced within a study of beta chain features in type 1 diabetes. Study observations and caveats: All four CD4+ subsets from Type 1 diabetes patients carried moderately but significantly shorter TCRB CDR3s.

This clone was recorded a few times. Its antigen remains unknown. The same CDR3 arises from other DNA sequences in this sample as well. Germline CDR1 is SQVTM and CDR2 is ANQGSEA. The V gene lost 4 bases and the J gene lost 1 base, with 8 bases spanning the gap. The CDR3 sequence is 12 residues long. Sequencing targeted expressed TCRB transcripts, as all isolated RNA had been reverse transcribed. Sequencing was performed with immunoSEQ multiplex PCR; in TCRdb, only in-frame clones are kept and a portion is missing. The sample consists of 600,000 or so clones, approximately 13% of them appearing once. The chain couples TRBV29-1 to TRBJ2-7, with D perhaps TRBD2 (5 bases). Sequencing used naive CD4+ T cells from blood. This clonotype originated in a man in his thirties or forties with type 1 diabetes. CDR3 region: CSVGTSSYEQYF. DNA of the CDR3: TGCAGCGTTGGGACTTCTTCCTACGAGCAGTACTTC.